This entry lists 24 T cell receptor beta chains sequenced from one sample in a study of spatial heterogeneity in lung cancer. Using its own MiXCR run on the 5' RACE reads, TCRdb lists one record per CDR3 protein. The sample yields more than 50,000 distinct CDR3 sequences, over 5.5% seen once. As to time point: sample taken at primary tumor resection. Tumor, nontumor lung or frozen PBMC supplied whole RNA, sequenced without sorting. Here the sequenced sample was PBMCs, taken at surgery. These receptors were collected from a female donor with early-stage non-small cell lung cancer.

This clonotype has at least ten counts. This chain joins TRBV13 and TRBJ2-7; no definite D call. V was clipped by 1 base and J by 3 bases, with 7 bases between them. CDR3 size: 13 residues. Germline values: CDR1 PRHDT, CDR2 FYEKMQ (reference sequence). DNA of the CDR3: TGTGCCAGCAGCTTAGACAGTCGCTACGAGCAGTACTTC. Its translation: CASSLDSRYEQYF.

This clonotype showed up many times. The CDR3 coding sequence is TGCAGTGCTAGTTCGGCTAGCGGGGGGGACTACGAGCAGTACTTC. Encoded protein: CSASSASGGDYEQYF. V is TRBV20-1 and J is TRBJ2-7; 12 nucleotides match TRBD2. With 3 bases clipped from V and 3 bases from J, the junction kept 6 bases outside the gene matches. This CDR3 contains 15 residues. Germline assignment: CDR1 DFQATT and CDR2 SNEGSKA (reference sequence).

This clonotype was detected only a few times. The chain uses TRBV6-5 and TRBJ2-1; D uncertain. V gave up 6 bases and J gave up 6 bases, with 6 bases separating them. Germline lookup yields CDR1 MNHEY and CDR2 SVGAGI. The CDR3 is 11 residues long. The CDR3 sequence: CASRWINEQFF. As DNA, the CDR3 is TGTGCCAGCAGGTGGATCAATGAGCAGTTCTTC.

The V and J genes are TRBV7-9 and TRBJ2-5, with 7 bases aligning to TRBD2. Trimming took 8 bases from V and 5 from J; bases not matched to a gene: 14. Germline loops: CDR1 SEHNR, CDR2 FQNEAQ (reference sequence). This CDR3 comprises 15 residues. DNA of the CDR3: TGTGCCAGCTCCCCGAGACTAGCTACCTCGGAGACCCAGTACTTC. This translates into CASSPRLATSETQYF.

This clonotype was picked up many times. The chain carries TRBV4-1 and TRBJ1-2; no reliable D call. The CDR3 is 19 amino acids. CDR1 is MGHRA, CDR2 YSYEKL, per germline. Between the trimmed V and J ends, which lost 4 bases and 0 bases, there was a span of 24 bases. DNA for the CDR3: TGCGCCAGCAGCCCCAATAGGGCTGGAGGGCTTTATTCTAACTATGGCTACACCTTC. It translates to CASSPNRAGGLYSNYGYTF.

In its sample, this clonotype was seen many times. V and J are TRBV5-1 and TRBJ2-1; D perhaps matches TRBD2 (6 bases). This CDR3 region has 14 residues. V was pared by 0 bases and J by 3 bases, with 7 bases between. CDR1 and CDR2 (germline): SGHRS, YFSETQ. DNA of the CDR3: TGCGCCAGCAGCTTGGGCGGGGTCTACAATGAGCAGTTCTTC. Its protein product is CASSLGGVYNEQFF.

V is TRBV12-3 or TRBV12-4 and J is TRBJ2-7; either TRBD1 or TRBD2 may supply D (5 bases each). V gave up 3 bases and J gave up 3 bases, with 15 bases separating them. The CDR3 sequence is 15 residues long. The CDR3: CASSFNPGPGYEQYF. CDR3 bases: TGTGCCAGCAGTTTTAATCCGGGGCCGGGCTACGAGCAGTACTTC.

There are many counts of this clonotype. The genes are TRBV7-2 and TRBJ2-7; D unclear. The CDR3 contains 13 residues. Trimming cost V 5 bases and J 6 bases, with 14 bases left between them. CDR1 SGHTA and CDR2 FQGNSA come from the germline V gene. This chain's CDR3 is CASSQIEAGEQYF. CDR3 sequence (DNA): TGTGCCAGCAGCCAAATAGAGGCCGGCGAGCAGTACTTC.

This clonotype was observed a few times. The J gene is TRBJ2-5, the V gene TRBV7-9; maybe TRBD1 (5 bases). The CDR3 totals 12 residues. Germline assignment: CDR1 SEHNR and CDR2 FQNEAQ (reference sequence). Trimming removed 4 bases from V and 7 bases from J, with 10 bases in between. This CDR3 reads CASSSTVVTQYF. The DNA for the CDR3 is TGTGCCAGCAGCTCGACAGTAGTGACCCAGTACTTC.

This clonotype has ten or more counts. V is TRBV5-8 and J is TRBJ2-7, with TRBD1 matching over 8 bases. Germline trimming cut 5 bases from V and 4 bases from J; bases unmatched to any gene: 5. In germline, CDR1 is SGHTS, CDR2 YDEGEE. The CDR3 is 13 amino acids. CDR3: CASSYDRGYEQYF. CDR3 nucleotides: TGTGCCAGCAGTTACGACAGGGGATACGAGCAGTACTTC.

V and J are TRBV29-1 and TRBJ2-2; D is tentatively TRBD1 or TRBD2 (6 bases each). The V gene lost 7 bases and the J gene lost 0 bases, with 9 bases spanning the gap. CDR1 and CDR2 from the germline V gene are SQVTM and ANQGSEA. This CDR3 comprises 13 residues. This CDR3 reads CSGGDTNTGELFF. The CDR3 coding sequence is TGCAGCGGCGGGGACACGAACACCGGGGAGCTGTTTTTT.

This clonotype was picked up many times. The chain couples TRBV7-8 to TRBJ2-7; D possibly corresponds to TRBD2 (6 bases). The CDR3 extends over 14 amino acids. The germline V gene encodes CDR1 SGHVS and CDR2 FQNEAQ. Between the trimmed V and J ends, which lost 5 bases and 2 bases, there was a span of 13 bases. This CDR3 is CASSPAGSAYEQYF. CDR3 DNA: TGTGCCAGCAGCCCCGCGGGGTCCGCCTACGAGCAGTACTTC. The whole variable domain, remainder taken from reference TRBV7-8 and TRBJ2-7, is GAGVSQSPRYKVAKRGQDVALRCDPISGHVSLFWYQQALGQGPEFLTYFQNEAQLDKSGLPSDRFFAERPEGSVSTLKIQRTQQEDSAVYLCASSPAGSAYEQYFGPGTRLTVT.

This clonotype was observed at least ten times. The chain employs TRBV4-1 and TRBJ2-6; no clear D gene. The V gene lost 7 bases and the J gene lost 2 bases, with 9 bases spanning the gap. CDR3 length: 14 residues. Germline V lookup: CDR1 MGHRA, CDR2 YSYEKL. The DNA of the CDR3 is TGCGCCAGCACCGTAGCTGCTGGGGCCAACGTCCTGACTTTC. This translates into CASTVAAGANVLTF.

This clonotype has ten or more counts. DNA for the CDR3: TGCGCCAGCAGCCAAGACCGGGACTACAAGGGCGAGCAGTACTTC. Translating it yields CASSQDRDYKGEQYF. The V and J genes are TRBV4-1 and TRBJ2-7, with TRBD2 identical over 7 bases. V lost 0 bases, J lost 6 bases, and 8 bases stayed unmatched. CDR1 and CDR2 (germline): MGHRA, YSYEKL. There are 15 residues in the CDR3.

This clonotype was observed a handful of times. The V and J genes are TRBV5-1 and TRBJ2-1; 10 bases line up with TRBD2. CDR1 is SGHRS and CDR2 is YFSETQ in the germline V gene. V dropped 1 base and J dropped 5; count of bases not matched to a gene: 3. This CDR3 region has 15 residues. CDR3 protein: CASSLTSGVNNEQFF. The CDR3 bases are TGCGCCAGCAGCTTGACTAGCGGGGTCAACAATGAGCAGTTCTTC.

The J gene is TRBJ2-1, the V gene TRBV5-1, with D tentatively TRBD1 or TRBD2 (6 bases each). V dropped 5 bases and J dropped 10 bases, with 16 bases sitting between them. The CDR3 totals 13 residues. Germline V gene data show CDR1 as SGHRS and CDR2 as YFSETQ. DNA of the CDR3: TGCGCCAGCAGTTTTTCCCGGGGGCGCGAGCAGTTCTTC. Translation gives CASSFSRGREQFF.

This clonotype was recorded a few times. The CDR3 DNA follows: TGCGCCAGCAGCCCCAACCCCCGTCAAGGTTTAGGCGAGCAGTTCTTC. Translating gives CASSPNPRQGLGEQFF. The V gene is TRBV4-3, the J gene TRBJ2-1, with no clear D. The CDR3 consists of 16 residues. CDR1 is LGHNA, CDR2 YSLEER, per germline. Trimming pared 4 bases from V and 10 bases from J, leaving 23 bases between.

This clonotype was counted ten times or more. This chain uses TRBV29-1 with TRBJ2-2; TRBD2 matches at 12 bases. The CDR3 extends over 14 amino acids. The trim removed 7 bases at V and 4 bases at J, leaving 4 bases unmatched. Per the germline V gene, CDR1 is SQVTM and CDR2 is ANQGSEA. The CDR3 DNA reads as TGCAGCGCCAGGACTAGCGGGGTCACCGGGGAGCTGTTTTTT. Encoded protein: CSARTSGVTGELFF.

This clonotype was counted at least ten times. The chain has TRBV10-3 and TRBJ2-3, with D perhaps given as TRBD1 or TRBD2 (5 bases each). Per germline, CDR1 ENHRY and CDR2 SYGVKD. V gave up 6 bases and J gave up 5 bases, with 12 bases separating them. CDR3 size: 13 residues. The CDR3 DNA reads as TGTGCCATCAGCGGGACCTCTGAAGATACGCAGTATTTT. It codes for CAISGTSEDTQYF.

This rearrangement joins TRBV20-1 to TRBJ2-7; maybe TRBD2 (5 bases). The CDR3 contains 13 residues. CDR1 is DFQATT, CDR2 SNEGSKA, per germline (reference sequence). The V end lost 6 bases, the J end lost 6 bases, and 18 bases lay between the germline ends. CDR3 protein: CSASEVAPSEQYF. CDR3 bases: TGCAGTGCCTCGGAGGTAGCGCCCTCCGAGCAGTACTTC.

This clonotype appeared many times. The chain has TRBV12-3 or TRBV12-4 and TRBJ2-3; weak D call: TRBD2 (6 bases). CDR3 length: 16 amino acids. The V and J ends lost 3 bases and 6 bases respectively, with 19 bases between them. DNA for the CDR3: TGTGCCAGCAGTTTTCGAGGGGCTGGGAGCGGGGATACGCAGTATTTT. Its protein is CASSFRGAGSGDTQYF.

This clonotype was observed a handful of times. The chain employs TRBV20-1 and TRBJ1-1, with unresolved D. The V end was cut by 2 bases, the J end by 7 bases, with 8 bases between. Germline values: CDR1 DFQATT, CDR2 SNEGSKA (reference sequence). CDR3 length: 11 residues. The CDR3 coding sequence is TGCAGTGCTAGAACTCCGTTTGAAGCTTTCTTT. Protein sequence: CSARTPFEAFF.

Concerning this clonotype: A read error is possible here, since a much larger clone lies one base away. The chain carries TRBV7-9 and TRBJ1-5; 10 bases are shared with TRBD1. The CDR3 spans 15 residues. Germline V gene data show CDR1 as SEHNR and CDR2 as FQNEAQ (reference sequence). In DNA form, the CDR3 reads TGTGCCAGCAGCTTAGGGACAGGGGGAAATCGGCCCCAGCATTTT. It specifies CASSLGTGGNRPQHF.

V is TRBV20-1 and J is TRBJ2-3; 8 bases are a match to TRBD1. The J segment lost 1 base and the V segment lost 6 bases, leaving 12 bases of the junction unmatched. This CDR3 is 16 amino acids long. Germline values: CDR1 DFQATT, CDR2 SNEGSKA (reference sequence). In DNA form, the CDR3 reads TGCAGTGCCACCCCCTGGACAGGGCTAGGCACAGATACGCAGTATTTT. This sequence encodes CSATPWTGLGTDTQYF.